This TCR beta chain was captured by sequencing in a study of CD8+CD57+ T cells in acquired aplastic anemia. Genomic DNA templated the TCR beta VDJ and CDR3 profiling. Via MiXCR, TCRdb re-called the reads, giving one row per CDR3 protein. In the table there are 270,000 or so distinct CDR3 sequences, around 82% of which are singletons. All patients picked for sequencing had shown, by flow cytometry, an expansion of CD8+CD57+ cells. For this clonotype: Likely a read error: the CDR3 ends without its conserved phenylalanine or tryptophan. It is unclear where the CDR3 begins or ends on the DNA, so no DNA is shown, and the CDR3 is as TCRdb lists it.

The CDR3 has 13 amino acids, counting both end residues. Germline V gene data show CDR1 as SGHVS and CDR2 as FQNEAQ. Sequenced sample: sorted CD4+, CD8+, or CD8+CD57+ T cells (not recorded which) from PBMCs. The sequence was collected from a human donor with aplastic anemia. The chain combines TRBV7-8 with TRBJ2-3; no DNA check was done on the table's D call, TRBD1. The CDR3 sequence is CASSDGADGTPLS.